These 19 T cell receptor beta chains share one sample of origin, sequenced in a study of T cells in Graves' hyperthyroidism and ophthalmopathy. Using RNA transcripts as the source, TCR beta CDR3 regions were amplified. An initial round of RT-PCR targeting the TCR CDR3 relied on the HTBI primer set. TCRdb called the multiplex PCR reads again in MiXCR, with one record for every CDR3 protein. In the table there are approximately 200,000 distinct CDR3 sequences, about 16% of which are singletons. The material sequenced was blood. These receptors came from a man between 40 and 49 years old with Graves' hyperthyroidism.

As for this clonotype: One base away lies a much larger clone, so this may be a sequencing read error. This CDR3 is missing its conserved last phenylalanine or tryptophan, likely due to a read error. The chain's CDR3 is CATLTESSGANVLTS. For the CDR3, the DNA is TGTGCCACCCTGACGGAGAGCTCTGGGGCCAACGTCCTGACTTCC. J is TRBJ2-6 and V is TRBV2; D gene unclear. The CDR3 covers 15 residues. CDR1 and CDR2 from the germline V gene are SNHLY and FYNNEI. V was cut by 10 bases and J by 0 bases, with 13 bases left in between.

The rearrangement joins TRBV24-1 to TRBJ1-3; D uncertain. Germline V gene lookup returns CDR1 KGHDR and CDR2 SFDVKD. The length of the CDR3 is 12 residues. With 1 base removed from V and 3 bases from J, the gap between germline ends came to 0 bases. Here the CDR3 reads CATSDFGNTIYF. CDR3 DNA sequence: TGTGCCACCAGTGATTTTGGAAACACCATATATTTT.

This clonotype was observed a few times. This sequence joins TRBV19 and TRBJ1-1; TRBD1 aligns across 7 bases. V dropped 3 bases and J dropped 1; count of bases not matched to a gene: 11. Germline V CDR1 and CDR2: LNHDA, SQIVND (reference sequence). The CDR3 contains 17 residues. The CDR3 nucleotides are TGTGCCAGTAGTATCCCTAAAGGGGGGACAGAGAACACTGAAGCTTTCTTT. Protein sequence: CASSIPKGGTENTEAFF.

This clonotype was observed many times. This rearrangement joins TRBV18 to TRBJ1-1; no firm D call. Germline V CDR1 and CDR2: KGHSH, LQKENI. The CDR3 has 13 amino acids. Trimming left V 2 bases short and J 1 base short, with 5 bases between. In DNA, the CDR3 is TGTGCCAGCTCACCAGGAGCGAACACTGAAGCTTTCTTT. Its translation is CASSPGANTEAFF.

The table lists this clonotype with many counts. The genes are TRBV6-2 or TRBV6-3 and TRBJ2-5; TRBD2 aligns across 15 bases. Per germline, CDR1 MNHEY and CDR2 SVGEGT. This CDR3 comprises 16 residues. Trimming cost V 2 bases and J 2 bases; bases outside gene matches: 0. CDR3 loop: CASSYGTSGGQETQYF. CDR3 in DNA: TGTGCCAGCAGTTACGGGACTAGCGGGGGGCAAGAGACCCAGTACTTC.

The genes are TRBV24-1 and TRBJ2-4; D remains unclear. The CDR3 is made up of 13 amino acids. Germline V gene sequence: CDR1 KGHDR, CDR2 SFDVKD. V dropped 12 bases and J dropped 2 bases, with 13 bases sitting between them. This CDR3 is CASRWGPKNIQYF. CDR3 in DNA: TGTGCCTCCCGTTGGGGTCCCAAAAACATTCAGTACTTC.

This clonotype was counted many times. The V call is TRBV2, the J call TRBJ1-5, with a possible D match to TRBD1 (5 bases). The CDR3 contains 13 residues. Germline CDR1 and CDR2: SNHLY and FYNNEI. V was trimmed by 6 bases and J by 5 bases, leaving 11 bases between them. In DNA form, the CDR3 reads TGTGCCAGCAGCTCGGGGGAATATCAGCCCCAGCATTTT. Amino acid sequence: CASSSGEYQPQHF.

Comments on this clonotype: Its ends do not fully match the called genes, so a read error is possible. The chain combines TRBV28 with TRBJ2-7, with 7 bases matching TRBD1. Germline V lookup: CDR1 MDHEN, CDR2 SYDVKM. The length of the CDR3 is 12 residues. The chain's CDR3 is CAISYRGREQYF. Here the CDR3 DNA reads TGTGCCATCAGTTACAGGGGACGCGAGCAGTACTTC.

This rearrangement joins TRBV14 to TRBJ2-5, with 7 bases aligning to TRBD2. This CDR3 is 15 amino acids long. The germline CDR1 and CDR2 sequences are SGHDN and FVKESK. The V and J ends lost 1 base and 5 bases, in that order; junction bases with no gene match: 7. The chain's CDR3 is CASSQARAAGETQYF. CDR3 in DNA: TGTGCCAGCAGCCAAGCCCGGGCAGCGGGGGAGACCCAGTACTTC.

This clonotype has more than one count but fewer than ten. V is TRBV7-6 and J is TRBJ2-1; 9 positions agree with TRBD2. J lost 9 bases, V lost 2 bases, and 8 bases had no gene match. Germline V gene lookup returns CDR1 SGHVS and CDR2 FNYEAQ. The CDR3 has 15 amino acids. CDR3: CASSLMASGEAEQFF. The CDR3 nucleotides read TGTGCCAGCAGCTTAATGGCTAGCGGGGAAGCTGAGCAGTTCTTC.

This clonotype was seen ten or more times. The rearrangement joins TRBV18 to TRBJ1-4; D gene uncertain. The CDR3 sequence is 15 residues long. The germline V gene encodes CDR1 KGHSH and CDR2 LQKENI. The V gene lost 0 bases and the J gene lost 7 bases, with 12 bases spanning the gap. The CDR3 reads CASSPPSRETEKLFF. The CDR3 DNA reads as TGTGCCAGCTCACCACCTTCTAGGGAAACTGAAAAACTGTTTTTT.

The table lists this clonotype with many counts. The rearrangement joins TRBV28 to TRBJ2-1, with TRBD1 identical over 9 bases. Germline values: CDR1 MDHEN, CDR2 SYDVKM. The V gene end was trimmed by 3 bases and the J gene end by 3 bases; junction bases not matched to a gene: 15. This CDR3 region has 19 residues. The CDR3 DNA sequence: TGTGCCAGCAGTTTCCCCCTCCCCCCCCGGGACAGGGACTACAATGAGCAGTTCTTC. This codes for CASSFPLPPRDRDYNEQFF.

V and J are TRBV6-6 and TRBJ2-3; D possibly corresponds to TRBD2 (6 bases). The CDR3 loop spans 15 amino acids. CDR1 and CDR2 (germline): MNHNY, SVGAGI (reference sequence). With 0 bases removed from V and 1 base from J, the gap between germline ends came to 8 bases. The CDR3 loop reads CASSYSRGGTDTQYF. The CDR3 bases are TGTGCCAGCAGTTACTCACGCGGGGGCACAGATACGCAGTATTTT.

This chain joins TRBV20-1 and TRBJ2-7; TRBD2 is a possible D gene (6 bases). Trimming cost V 1 base and J 7 bases, with 14 bases left between them. The CDR3 totals 13 residues. CDR1 DFQATT and CDR2 SNEGSKA come from the germline V gene (reference sequence). The CDR3 spells CSARVGGEWEQYF. The CDR3 bases are TGCAGTGCTAGAGTTGGAGGGGAATGGGAGCAGTACTTC.

This clonotype has just one count. The V and J genes are TRBV28 and TRBJ2-7; weak D call: TRBD2 (6 bases). CDR1 and CDR2 (germline): MDHEN, SYDVKM. V was clipped by 4 bases and J by 5 bases, with 15 bases between them. This CDR3 has 14 amino acids. The CDR3 sequence is CASSSPPREDEQYF. The CDR3 DNA reads TGTGCCAGCAGTTCCCCTCCCAGGGAGGACGAGCAGTACTTC.

In this sample, this clonotype turned up many times. The V and J genes are TRBV20-1 and TRBJ2-7; 9 bases are a match to TRBD1. The CDR3 loop spans 13 amino acids. The germline CDR1 and CDR2 sequences are DFQATT and SNEGSKA (reference sequence). V was pared by 6 bases and J by 4 bases, with 7 bases of the junction left unmatched. The CDR3 spells CSAEGQGIYEQYF. The CDR3 bases are TGCAGTGCAGAGGGACAGGGTATTTACGAGCAGTACTTC.

This clonotype was found many times. The chain couples TRBV20-1 to TRBJ2-5, with D unclear. The V and J ends lost 0 bases and 2 bases respectively, with 7 bases between them. Per the germline V gene, CDR1 is DFQATT and CDR2 is SNEGSKA (reference sequence). The CDR3 length is 13 residues. CDR3 loop: CSARDDKQETQYF. The CDR3 region has the DNA TGCAGTGCTAGAGATGACAAGCAAGAGACCCAGTACTTC.

This clonotype was picked up many times. The chain combines TRBV30 with TRBJ2-3; 10 bases line up with TRBD1. The V and J ends lost 4 bases and 3 bases, in that order; junction bases with no gene match: 4. Germline CDR1 is GTSNPN and CDR2 is SVGIG (reference sequence). CDR3 size: 14 residues. In DNA, the CDR3 is TGTGCCTGGACCGGACAGGGGGTAACAGATACGCAGTATTTT. Its translation is CAWTGQGVTDTQYF.

The gene calls are TRBV19 and TRBJ2-1; 8 bases align to TRBD2. The CDR3 runs to 12 residues. Germline V CDR1 and CDR2: LNHDA, SQIVND (reference sequence). Trimming cost V 10 bases and J 5 bases; bases outside gene matches: 4. This CDR3 reads CATKLADNEQFF. Written as DNA, the CDR3 is TGTGCCACCAAACTAGCGGACAATGAGCAGTTCTTC.